These 25 T cell receptor beta chains share one sample of origin, sequenced in a study of blood T cell repertoires in COVID-19. Repertoires were generated with immunoSEQ multiplex PCR, while TCRdb's copy carries only in-frame clones and drops some. The sample yields approximately 310,000 clones, more than 70% seen once. Sequencing used peripheral blood. Source of these receptors: a woman aged 45-59 years who had recovered from COVID-19.

The V gene is TRBV5-4, the J gene TRBJ1-6; 8 nucleotides line up with TRBD1. The CDR3 spans 16 residues. Germline V lookup: CDR1 SGHNT, CDR2 YYREEE (reference sequence). With V trimmed by 4 bases and J by 0 bases, 3 bases remained unmatched. For the CDR3, the DNA is TGTGCCAGCAGCCGGGACAGGAGCTCCTATAATTCACCCCTCCACTTT. This translates into CASSRDRSSYNSPLHF.

The chain uses TRBV12-3 or TRBV12-4 and TRBJ1-1; maybe TRBD1 (5 bases). V lost 5 bases and J lost 10, with 14 bases in between. The CDR3 totals 12 residues. This CDR3 is CASSPGPGGAFF. In DNA form, the CDR3 reads TGTGCCAGCAGTCCGGGGCCCGGGGGAGCTTTCTTT.

This sequence joins TRBV3-1 (or the pseudogene TRBV3-2) and TRBJ1-1; TRBD1 might be the D (6 bases). CDR1 LGHDT and CDR2 YNNKEL come from the germline V gene (reference sequence). V was shortened by 11 bases and J by 1 base, with 17 bases between the two germline ends. The CDR3 is 14 amino acids. DNA for the CDR3: TGTGCCGTGACCGAGCGAGGGGGGAACACTGAAGCTTTCTTT. Translation: CAVTERGGNTEAFF.

The V call is TRBV5-1, the J call TRBJ1-6; D not resolved. The germline V gene encodes CDR1 SGHRS and CDR2 YFSETQ. This CDR3 is built from 13 residues. Trimming took 0 bases from V and 9 from J, leaving 7 bases between them. In nucleotides, the CDR3 is TGCGCCAGCAGCTTGGCCGGGGTTTCACCCCTCCACTTT. Translation gives CASSLAGVSPLHF.

The J gene is TRBJ2-1, the V gene TRBV29-1, with 8 nucleotides matching TRBD2. V shed 3 bases and J 2 bases; nucleotides not matched to a gene: 0. The CDR3 length is 13 residues. Per germline, CDR1 SQVTM and CDR2 ANQGSEA. As DNA, the CDR3 is TGCAGCGTTGAGGGACTAGCCTACAATGAGCAGTTCTTC. Translated: CSVEGLAYNEQFF.

This clone has a single count. The chain couples TRBV2 to TRBJ2-3; 8 bases match TRBD2. Germline CDR1 SNHLY, CDR2 FYNNEI. Trimming cost V 8 bases and J 0 bases; bases outside gene matches: 4. The CDR3 is made up of 14 amino acids. The CDR3 nucleotides are TGTGCCAGCGGCGGGAGGACGAGCACAGATACGCAGTATTTT. Translation: CASGGRTSTDTQYF. Full variable domain (missing parts from reference TRBV2 and TRBJ2-3): EPEVTQTPSHQVTQMGQEVILRCVPISNHLYFYWYRQILGQKVEFLVSFYNNEISEKSEIFDDQFSVERPDGSNFTLKIRSTKLEDSAMYFCASGGRTSTDTQYFGPGTRLTVL.

In its sample, this clone was seen once. The chain is built from TRBV19 and TRBJ2-1; 8 bases are shared with TRBD2. With 4 bases clipped from V and 5 bases from J, the junction kept 1 base outside the gene matches. Per the germline V gene, CDR1 is LNHDA and CDR2 is SQIVND (reference sequence). The CDR3 is made up of 13 amino acids. In DNA, the CDR3 is TGTGCCAGTAGTAGGCGGGAGGACAATGAGCAGTTCTTC. Its translation: CASSRREDNEQFF.

This clone is a singleton in its sample. The chain employs TRBV5-8 and TRBJ2-1; D not resolved. CDR1 and CDR2 from the germline V gene are SGHTS and YDEGEE. V lost 4 bases and J lost 6, with 17 bases in between. The CDR3 consists of 15 residues. The CDR3 is CASSLRMRPTNEQFF. Here the CDR3 DNA reads TGTGCCAGCAGCCTCAGGATGAGACCAACCAATGAGCAGTTCTTC.

The rearrangement uses TRBV3-1 (or the pseudogene TRBV3-2) and TRBJ2-3, with 7 nucleotides matching TRBD2. J gave up 9 bases and V 0 bases, and 9 bases lay outside the gene matches. Germline-derived CDR1 and CDR2 are LGHDT and YNNKEL (reference sequence). CDR3 length: 15 amino acids. The CDR3 bases are TGTGCCAGCAGCCAAGAATCCGGGAGGAAGGGAACGCAGTATTTT. Its protein is CASSQESGRKGTQYF.

The chain employs TRBV5-1 and TRBJ1-1; the D gene is possibly TRBD1 (5 bases). This CDR3 has 12 residues. Trimming pared 4 bases from V and 10 bases from J, leaving 14 bases between. Germline V gene sequence: CDR1 SGHRS, CDR2 YFSETQ. CDR3 amino acids: CASSPAGFGAFF. The CDR3 bases are TGCGCCAGCAGCCCAGCAGGGTTTGGAGCTTTCTTT.

This clone was seen once. The V gene is TRBV28, the J gene TRBJ2-5, with TRBD2 matching 8 bases. The CDR3 extends over 14 amino acids. Unmatched junction bases numbered 3, after V lost 2 bases and J lost 4 bases. Per the germline V gene, CDR1 is MDHEN and CDR2 is SYDVKM. In DNA, the CDR3 is TGTGCCAGCAGTTTACGTGCGGGAGGAGAGACCCAGTACTTC. This sequence encodes CASSLRAGGETQYF.

The rearrangement joins TRBV7-9 to TRBJ1-1; D ambiguous. Trimming took 5 bases from V and 6 from J, leaving 10 bases between them. Per germline, CDR1 SEHNR and CDR2 FQNEAQ (reference sequence). This CDR3 is built from 12 residues. The CDR3 protein is CASSPEVAEAFF. DNA of the CDR3: TGTGCCAGCAGCCCTGAGGTGGCTGAAGCTTTCTTT. Combining the CDR3 with reference TRBV7-9 and TRBJ1-1 gives the whole variable domain DTGVSQNPRHKITKRGQNVTFRCDPISEHNRLYWYRQTLGQGPEFLTYFQNEAQLEKSRLLSDRFSAERPKGSFSTLEIQRTEQGDSAMYLCASSPEVAEAFFGQGTRLTVV.

The DNA of the CDR3 is TGTGCCAGCAGCTTATCACAAGAAGCTTTCTTT. This codes for CASSLSQEAFF. The V gene is TRBV7-9, the J gene TRBJ1-1, with unresolved D. V lost 2 bases to trimming and J lost 8 bases, with 6 bases between them. The CDR3 loop spans 11 amino acids. Germline V gene lookup returns CDR1 SEHNR and CDR2 FQNEAQ (reference sequence).

The chain has TRBV7-9 and TRBJ2-2; 7 bases line up with TRBD2. The CDR3 loop spans 17 amino acids. V dropped 2 bases and J dropped 5; count of bases not matched to a gene: 11. Germline V gene data show CDR1 as SEHNR and CDR2 as FQNEAQ (reference sequence). CDR3 sequence reads: CASSLRLGGSGTGELFF. The CDR3 nucleotides are TGTGCCAGCAGCTTAAGATTGGGCGGGAGCGGAACCGGGGAGCTGTTTTTT. Looking up the rest from reference TRBV7-9 and TRBJ2-2 gives the full variable domain: DTGVSQNPRHKITKRGQNVTFRCDPISEHNRLYWYRQTLGQGPEFLTYFQNEAQLEKSRLLSDRFSAERPKGSFSTLEIQRTEQGDSAMYLCASSLRLGGSGTGELFFGEGSRLTVL.

This clone has a single count. The CDR3 nucleotides read TGTGCCAGTAGTATGGTGGGGGGATCTGGAAACACCATATATTTT. Translation: CASSMVGGSGNTIYF. The J gene is TRBJ1-3, the V gene TRBV19; weak D call: TRBD1 (5 bases). V shed 3 bases and J shed 1 base, with 10 bases lying between them. The CDR3 extends over 15 amino acids. Germline V CDR1 and CDR2: LNHDA, SQIVND (reference sequence).

This chain joins TRBV30 and TRBJ2-3; TRBD2 agrees at 7 bases. J lost 1 base, V lost 6 bases, and 13 bases had no gene match. The CDR3 is made up of 16 amino acids. Germline V gene lookup returns CDR1 GTSNPN and CDR2 SVGIG (reference sequence). DNA for the CDR3: TGTGCCTGCCAGCACGTCGAGCGGGGAGGCACAGATACGCAGTATTTT. It translates to CACQHVERGGTDTQYF.

V gene TRBV5-8 combines with J gene TRBJ2-5; 8 nucleotides agree with TRBD1. In germline, CDR1 is SGHTS, CDR2 YDEGEE. V lost 4 bases and J lost 5; bases outside the gene matches: 19. The CDR3 contains 18 residues. CDR3 nucleotides: TGTGCCAGCAGCCGAAGCACCTCCAGGGGGCGCGTCGATGAGACCCAGTACTTC. It yields the protein CASSRSTSRGRVDETQYF.

The chain joins TRBV20-1 to TRBJ1-2; the D is unclear. The germline CDR1 and CDR2 sequences are DFQATT and SNEGSKA (reference sequence). Trimming removed 3 bases at V and 6 bases at J, with 8 bases between. CDR3 length: 11 amino acids. CDR3 nucleotide sequence: TGCAGTGCTAGGGGAGTCGATGGCTACACCTTC. Protein: CSARGVDGYTF.

For this clone: The same CDR3 also results from other DNA sequences found in this sample. This chain uses TRBV28 with TRBJ2-3, with TRBD1 matching over 9 bases. Germline CDR1 reads MDHEN; CDR2 reads SYDVKM. V was pared by 4 bases and J by 3 bases, with 2 bases of the junction left unmatched. CDR3 length equals 14 residues. CDR3 sequence: CASSSGQGTDTQYF. The CDR3 nucleotides read TGTGCCAGCAGTTCCGGACAGGGGACAGATACGCAGTATTTT.

The chain employs TRBV27 and TRBJ1-2; the D gene is possibly TRBD1 (5 bases). V was cut by 3 bases and J by 8 bases, with 13 bases left in between. CDR1 is MNHEY, CDR2 SMNVEV, per germline (reference sequence). CDR3 length: 13 amino acids. The CDR3 region is CASSFTGGGGYTF. CDR3 sequence (DNA): TGTGCCAGCAGTTTTACCGGCGGGGGAGGCTACACCTTC.

The CDR3 region has the DNA TGTGCCTGGAGTGCCGGTATCTCTGGCTACACCTTC. Translated, it gives CAWSAGISGYTF. This chain links TRBV30 with TRBJ1-2; D gene uncertain. Germline V CDR1 and CDR2: GTSNPN, SVGIG (reference sequence). CDR3 size: 12 residues. The ends were cut back, 1 base at V and 7 bases at J, with 10 bases in the middle. The whole variable domain, filled in from reference TRBV30 and TRBJ1-2, reads SQTIHQWPATLVQPVGSPLSLECTVEGTSNPNLYWYRQAAGRGLQLLFYSVGIGQISSEVPQNLSASRPQDRQFILSSKKLLLSDSGFYLCAWSAGISGYTFGSGTRLTVV.

The chain has TRBV7-2 and TRBJ2-7; perhaps TRBD1 as D (6 bases). V gave up 1 base and J gave up 4 bases, with 11 bases separating them. Germline V lookup: CDR1 SGHTA, CDR2 FQGNSA. The CDR3 runs 14 residues. CDR3 region: CASSLEARGYEQYF. CDR3 coding DNA: TGTGCCAGCAGCTTAGAGGCCAGGGGTTACGAGCAGTACTTC.

The genes are TRBV7-9 and TRBJ2-7; D may be TRBD2 (5 bases). Trimming cost V 4 bases and J 0 bases, with 13 bases left between them. The CDR3 runs to 15 residues. Looked up from germline, CDR1 is SEHNR and CDR2 is FQNEAQ (reference sequence). The CDR3 spells CASSSGKRGSYEQYF. Here the CDR3 DNA reads TGTGCCAGCAGCTCGGGGAAGAGAGGCTCCTACGAGCAGTACTTC.

Here the CDR3 DNA reads TGTGCCAGCAGCGTCGGGCAGGGTGAGAGTCAGCCCCAGCATTTT. This translates into CASSVGQGESQPQHF. This rearrangement joins TRBV9 to TRBJ1-5; possibly TRBD1 for D (5 bases). V was trimmed by 2 bases and J by 6 bases, leaving 15 bases between them. Looked up from germline, CDR1 is SGDLS and CDR2 is YYNGEE. This CDR3 has 15 amino acids. Together with reference TRBV9 and TRBJ1-5, the CDR3 gives the full variable domain: DSGVTQTPKHLITATGQRVTLRCSPRSGDLSVYWYQQSLDQGLQFLIQYYNGEERAKGNILERFSAQQFPDLHSELNLSSLELGDSALYFCASSVGQGESQPQHFGDGTRLSIL.

This clone was observed a few times. V usage is TRBV7-9 and J usage is TRBJ2-2; a possible D gene is TRBD1 (5 bases). The germline V and J ends were trimmed by 5 bases and 6 bases, with 16 bases remaining between them. Germline V lookup: CDR1 SEHNR, CDR2 FQNEAQ (reference sequence). The CDR3 has 15 residues. The CDR3, as DNA: TGTGCCAGCAGCCTCACAGGCCAGGGTGCCGGGGAGCTGTTTTTT. As protein: CASSLTGQGAGELFF.